One sample yielded the 20 T cell receptor beta chains listed below, sequenced in a study of cytomegalovirus exposure and HLA in healthy donors. PCR was performed using 60 Vbeta and 13 Jbeta primers. TCRdb's copy holds only in-frame clones and misses some; the assay was immunoSEQ multiplex PCR. This table holds 100,000 to 120,000 clones, 70% to 75% found once. Sequenced material: PBMCs. The receptors here all came from a man aged 40-49 years in good health and CMV-seronegative.

Only one count was recorded for this clone. The chain has TRBV27 and TRBJ2-1; D gene unclear. Deletions cut 1 base from V and 8 bases from J, with 9 bases between. This CDR3 has 13 residues. In germline, CDR1 is MNHEY, CDR2 SMNVEV (reference sequence). CDR3 nucleotide sequence: TGTGCCAGCAGTTTATTTGCAGTCGATGAGCAGTTCTTC. It codes for CASSLFAVDEQFF.

This clone was counted once. The CDR3 reads CASTSGRRGTQYF. The CDR3 DNA is TGTGCCAGCACCTCCGGACGGAGGGGGACCCAGTACTTC. The J gene is TRBJ2-5, the V gene TRBV27, with a weak D call TRBD2 (6 bases). V lost 7 bases to trimming and J lost 7 bases, with 16 bases between them. CDR1 is MNHEY and CDR2 is SMNVEV in the germline V gene (reference sequence). The CDR3 is made up of 13 amino acids.

The chain is built from TRBV27 and TRBJ2-2; 12 bases align to TRBD1. This CDR3 region has 17 residues. Germline V gene data show CDR1 as MNHEY and CDR2 as SMNVEV (reference sequence). The J segment lost 5 bases and the V segment lost 10 bases, leaving 14 bases of the junction unmatched. The CDR3 region is CATRGIGTGGMTGELFF. The CDR3 region has the DNA TGTGCCACCAGGGGGATTGGGACAGGGGGCATGACCGGGGAGCTGTTTTTT.

The rearrangement links TRBV10-3 to TRBJ2-5; 8 bases are a match to TRBD1. The germline CDR1 and CDR2 sequences are ENHRY and SYGVKD. The CDR3 has 14 residues. J was trimmed by 3 bases and V by 6 bases; bases with no gene match: 6. This CDR3 reads CAIRAGGKEETQYF. CDR3 nucleotide sequence: TGTGCCATCAGAGCAGGGGGCAAGGAAGAGACCCAGTACTTC.

This chain uses TRBV19 with TRBJ1-2, with D maybe TRBD1 (6 bases). Deletions cut 1 base from V and 7 bases from J, with 10 bases between. This CDR3 has 13 residues. In germline, CDR1 is LNHDA, CDR2 SQIVND (reference sequence). The CDR3, as DNA: TGTGCCAGTAGTATAGCAGGGGCGCTTGGCTACACCTTC. Its translation is CASSIAGALGYTF.

This clone was counted between two and nine times. The chain combines TRBV7-6 with TRBJ1-3, with 12 bases that match TRBD1. The CDR3 covers 16 residues. Trimming at V came to 5 bases and at J to 4 bases, leaving 6 bases not matched to a gene. Germline V gene data show CDR1 as SGHVS and CDR2 as FNYEAQ. CDR3 DNA sequence: TGTGCCAGCAGCCAGGGACAGGGGGCGCGGGGAAACACCATATATTTT. Translated: CASSQGQGARGNTIYF.

The chain joins TRBV6-4 to TRBJ1-5; D call uncertain. This CDR3 region has 13 residues. The germline V gene has CDR1 MRHNA and CDR2 SNTAGT. The ends were cut back, 4 bases at V and 3 bases at J, with 7 bases in the middle. CDR3 nucleotide sequence: TGTGCCAGCAGTGTCGGGGACAATCAGCCCCAGCATTTT. As protein: CASSVGDNQPQHF.

The chain couples TRBV27 to TRBJ1-1, with 10 bases fitting TRBD1. Losses at the gene ends were 6 bases for V and 1 base for J; bases not matched to a gene: 8. Germline-derived CDR1 and CDR2 are MNHEY and SMNVEV (reference sequence). This CDR3 spans 16 amino acids. The CDR3 reads CASRRSRDRGNTEAFF. The CDR3 region has the DNA TGTGCCAGCAGACGAAGCCGGGACAGGGGGAACACTGAAGCTTTCTTT.

On this clone: This sample also contains other DNA sequences that code for the same CDR3. The chain is built from TRBV7-3 and TRBJ2-3, with 7 bases lining up with TRBD2. Germline loops: CDR1 SGHTA, CDR2 FQGTGA. The CDR3 has 15 amino acids. Germline trimming cut 0 bases from V and 2 bases from J; bases unmatched to any gene: 2. The chain's CDR3 is CASSLTLADTDTQYF. CDR3 nucleotides: TGTGCCAGCAGCTTAACGCTAGCGGACACAGATACGCAGTATTTT.

CDR3 amino acids: CATRLGQNTGELFF. DNA for the CDR3: TGTGCCACCCGGTTGGGGCAGAACACCGGGGAGCTGTTTTTT. This chain joins TRBV15 and TRBJ2-2; possible D gene TRBD1, 5 bases. Trimming cost V 8 bases and J 1 base, with 11 bases left between them. Germline V gene data show CDR1 as LNHNV and CDR2 as YYDKDF (reference sequence). CDR3 size: 14 residues.

The genes are TRBV15 and TRBJ1-5; the D is unclear. Germline V gene lookup returns CDR1 LNHNV and CDR2 YYDKDF (reference sequence). Trimming removed 2 bases at V and 0 bases at J, with 8 bases between. The CDR3 has 15 amino acids. The CDR3 loop reads CATSRKQFSNQPQHF. DNA for the CDR3: TGTGCCACCAGCAGAAAACAGTTTAGCAATCAGCCCCAGCATTTT.

The chain joins TRBV4-1 to TRBJ2-1; no clear D. The germline gives CDR1 MGHRA, CDR2 YSYEKL. Trimming stripped 0 bases from V and 9 bases from J, with 15 bases between. This CDR3 is built from 15 residues. The chain's CDR3 is CASSQDLRSIREQFF. The CDR3 bases are TGCGCCAGCAGCCAAGATCTTAGGAGTATCCGTGAGCAGTTCTTC.

The J gene is TRBJ2-7, the V gene TRBV4-1; 7 nucleotides align to TRBD1. Germline CDR1 is MGHRA and CDR2 is YSYEKL. With V trimmed by 3 bases and J by 5 bases, 10 bases remained unmatched. The CDR3 extends over 15 amino acids. The CDR3 region is CASSHVRGREDEQYF. CDR3 nucleotides: TGCGCCAGCAGCCATGTGAGGGGGCGCGAGGACGAGCAGTACTTC.

The chain has TRBV18 and TRBJ1-1, with TRBD1 matching over 7 bases. Per the germline V gene, CDR1 is KGHSH and CDR2 is LQKENI. V dropped 3 bases and J dropped 4; count of bases not matched to a gene: 11. The CDR3 length is 16 residues. The CDR3 DNA follows: TGTGCCAGCTCACCCCTGTCTGTAGGGGGCGTCACTGAAGCTTTCTTT. It is translated as CASSPLSVGGVTEAFF.

The rearrangement uses TRBV5-1 and TRBJ2-1, with TRBD2 matching 8 bases. The V segment lost 4 bases and the J segment 0 bases; nucleotides outside the gene matches: 9. In germline, CDR1 is SGHRS, CDR2 YFSETQ. The CDR3 loop spans 17 amino acids. The CDR3 is CASSPQSGGASYNEQFF. CDR3 nucleotide sequence: TGCGCCAGCAGCCCTCAGAGCGGGGGCGCCTCCTACAATGAGCAGTTCTTC.

V and J are TRBV7-9 and TRBJ1-1; D is perhaps TRBD1 (5 bases). Trimming shortened V by 5 bases and J by 3 bases, and 16 bases separated the two germline ends. Germline V lookup: CDR1 SEHNR, CDR2 FQNEAQ (reference sequence). CDR3 length equals 15 residues. The DNA of the CDR3 is TGTGCCAGCAGCCCCCCGGGGGGGTGGGACACTGAAGCTTTCTTT. Translated, it gives CASSPPGGWDTEAFF.

This clone occurred a few times. V gene TRBV7-9 combines with J gene TRBJ2-7; TRBD1 might be the D (6 bases). The V and J ends lost 4 bases and 0 bases respectively, with 16 bases between them. From germline, CDR1 is SEHNR and CDR2 FQNEAQ (reference sequence). The CDR3 contains 16 residues. CDR3 nucleotides: TGTGCCAGCAGCTCAAACAGGGTCCCTAACTCCTACGAGCAGTACTTC. This encodes CASSSNRVPNSYEQYF.

The rearrangement links TRBV19 to TRBJ2-7, with 11 bases aligning to TRBD1. This CDR3 comprises 15 residues. V gave up 6 bases and J gave up 2 bases; unmatched junction bases: 6. The germline CDR1 and CDR2 sequences are LNHDA and SQIVND (reference sequence). CDR3 sequence (DNA): TGTGCCAGTAGAAGAGGGGACAGGGGGACCTACGAGCAGTACTTC. Translating it yields CASRRGDRGTYEQYF.

In its sample, this clone was seen once. This chain joins TRBV9 and TRBJ2-3, with D perhaps TRBD2 (5 bases). Germline assignment: CDR1 SGDLS and CDR2 YYNGEE. With 3 bases removed from V and 2 bases from J, the gap between germline ends came to 13 bases. The CDR3 contains 15 residues. The CDR3 is CASSGVERNTDTQYF. CDR3 nucleotides: TGTGCCAGCAGCGGCGTTGAGCGGAACACAGATACGCAGTATTTT. Variable domain in full (rest from reference TRBV9 and TRBJ2-3): DSGVTQTPKHLITATGQRVTLRCSPRSGDLSVYWYQQSLDQGLQFLIQYYNGEERAKGNILERFSAQQFPDLHSELNLSSLELGDSALYFCASSGVERNTDTQYFGPGTRLTVL.

V is TRBV5-5 and J is TRBJ1-1; TRBD1 is a possible D gene (5 bases). Germline loops: CDR1 SGHKS, CDR2 YYEKEE (reference sequence). CDR3 size: 15 residues. The germline V and J ends were trimmed by 1 base and 2 bases, with 12 bases remaining between them. The CDR3 sequence: CASSLLSRANTEAFF. DNA for the CDR3: TGTGCCAGCAGCTTGCTATCCAGGGCAAACACTGAAGCTTTCTTT.